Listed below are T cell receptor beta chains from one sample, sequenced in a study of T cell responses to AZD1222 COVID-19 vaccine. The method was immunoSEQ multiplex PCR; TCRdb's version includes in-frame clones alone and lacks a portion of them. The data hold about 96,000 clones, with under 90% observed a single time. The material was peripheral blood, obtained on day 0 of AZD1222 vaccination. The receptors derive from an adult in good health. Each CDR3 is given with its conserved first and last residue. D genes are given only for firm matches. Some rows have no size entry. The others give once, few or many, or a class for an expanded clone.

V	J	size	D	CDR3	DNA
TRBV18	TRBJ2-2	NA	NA	CASSPPGTLNTGELFF	TGTGCCAGCTCACCACCCGGGACACTGAACACCGGGGAGCTGTTTTTT
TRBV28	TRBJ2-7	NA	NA	CASSLSYYEQYF	TGTGCCAGCAGTTTGTCATACTACGAGCAGTACTTC
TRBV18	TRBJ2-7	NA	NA	CASSPPATRWEQYF	TGTGCCAGCTCACCACCGGCGACTAGGTGGGAGCAGTACTTC
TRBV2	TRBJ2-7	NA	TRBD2	CASKGLADPGHEQYF	TGTGCCAGCAAGGGACTAGCGGATCCTGGCCACGAGCAGTACTTC
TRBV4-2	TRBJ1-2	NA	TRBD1	CASSQEGRTGANYGYTF	TGTGCCAGCAGCCAAGAAGGGCGGACAGGGGCTAACTATGGCTACACCTTC
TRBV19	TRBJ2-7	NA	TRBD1	CASTGGGFYEQYF	TGTGCCAGTACAGGGGGCGGATTCTACGAGCAGTACTTC
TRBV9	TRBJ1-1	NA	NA	CASSASGGENTEAFF	TGTGCCAGCAGCGCCAGCGGGGGTGAGAACACTGAAGCTTTCTTT
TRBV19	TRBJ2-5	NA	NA	CASSTRRETQYF	TGTGCCAGTAGTACCCGGCGGGAGACCCAGTACTTC
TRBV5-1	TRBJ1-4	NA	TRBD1	CASSIGTGANEKLFF	TGCGCCAGCAGCATAGGGACAGGAGCTAATGAAAAACTGTTTTTT
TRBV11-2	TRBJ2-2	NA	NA	CASSLGSVTGELFF	TGTGCCAGCAGCTTAGGGTCGGTTACCGGGGAGCTGTTTTTT
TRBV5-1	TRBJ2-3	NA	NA	CASSFGISETDTQYF	TGCGCCAGCAGCTTCGGTATCAGTGAGACAGATACGCAGTATTTT
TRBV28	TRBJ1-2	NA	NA	CASSLPEVRGGYTF	TGTGCCAGCAGTTTACCCGAAGTACGTGGCGGCTACACCTTC
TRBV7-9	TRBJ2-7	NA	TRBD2	CASSFIAGVVNEQYF	TGTGCCAGCAGCTTTATTGCGGGAGTGGTTAACGAGCAGTACTTC
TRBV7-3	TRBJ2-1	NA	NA	CASSLEAYNEQFF	TGTGCCAGCAGCTTAGAGGCCTACAATGAGCAGTTCTTC
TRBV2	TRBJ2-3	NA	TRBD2	CASALAGVHGVNTDTQYF	TGTGCCAGTGCACTAGCGGGAGTTCACGGGGTTAACACAGATACGCAGTATTTT
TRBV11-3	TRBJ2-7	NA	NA	CASSPGRDGYEQYF	TGTGCCAGCAGCCCAGGGCGGGACGGCTACGAGCAGTACTTC
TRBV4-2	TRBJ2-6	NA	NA	CASSQFPGQIFPEGSGANVLTF	TGTGCCAGCAGCCAGTTCCCGGGACAGATTTTCCCGGAGGGCTCTGGGGCCAACGTCCTGACTTTC
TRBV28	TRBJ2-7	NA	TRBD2	CASGSGDLTYEQYF	TGTGCCAGCGGGAGCGGGGACCTCACCTACGAGCAGTACTTC
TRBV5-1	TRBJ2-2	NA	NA	CASSSEGITGELFF	TGCGCCAGCAGCTCCGAGGGGATCACCGGGGAGCTGTTTTTT
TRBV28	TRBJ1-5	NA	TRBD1	CASSLLGTVRSSNQPQHF	TGTGCCAGCAGTTTATTAGGGACAGTGCGATCTAGCAATCAGCCCCAGCATTTT
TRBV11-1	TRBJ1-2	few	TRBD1	CASSPGQLGGYTF	TGTGCCAGCAGCCCGGGACAGCTGGGTGGCTACACCTTC
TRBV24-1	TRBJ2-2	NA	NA	CATTQGEWSGELFF	TGTGCCACCACCCAAGGGGAATGGTCCGGGGAGCTGTTTTTT
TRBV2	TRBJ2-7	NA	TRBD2	CASRPTGGGSYEQYF	TGTGCCAGCAGGCCAACGGGCGGGGGCTCCTACGAGCAGTACTTC
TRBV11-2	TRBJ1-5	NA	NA	CASSPTGNQPQHF	TGTGCCAGCAGCCCTACGGGGAATCAGCCCCAGCATTTT
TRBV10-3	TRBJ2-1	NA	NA	CAISDRRKVYNEQFF	TGTGCCATCAGTGACCGGAGGAAAGTGTACAATGAGCAGTTCTTC
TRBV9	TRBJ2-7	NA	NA	CASSPAAVSSYEQYF	TGTGCCAGCAGTCCAGCGGCAGTTAGCTCCTACGAGCAGTACTTC
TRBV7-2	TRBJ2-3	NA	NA	CASSWTTDTQYF	TGTGCCAGCAGCTGGACCACAGATACGCAGTATTTT
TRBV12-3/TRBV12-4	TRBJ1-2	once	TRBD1	CASRQTGDYGYTF	TGTGCCAGCAGGCAAACAGGGGACTATGGCTACACCTTC
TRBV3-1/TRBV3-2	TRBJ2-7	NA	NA	CASSQSGSVAEQYF	TGTGCCAGCAGCCAATCGGGTAGCGTAGCCGAGCAGTACTTC
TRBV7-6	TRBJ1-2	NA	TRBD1	CASSQDRGPIYGYTF	TGTGCCAGCAGCCAGGACAGGGGGCCGATCTATGGCTACACCTTC
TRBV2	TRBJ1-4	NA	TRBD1	CATFLGTANEKLFF	TGTGCCACCTTTCTCGGGACAGCAAATGAAAAACTGTTTTTT
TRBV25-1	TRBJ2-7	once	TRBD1	CASSRTGANSYEQYF	TGTGCCAGCAGTCGGACAGGGGCCAACTCCTACGAGCAGTACTTC
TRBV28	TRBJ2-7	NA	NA	CASSLEGYEQYF	TGTGCCAGCAGCCTGGAAGGCTACGAGCAGTACTTC
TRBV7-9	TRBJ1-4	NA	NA	CASSPRTEGKLFF	TGTGCCAGCAGCCCCCGGACCGAGGGAAAACTGTTTTTT
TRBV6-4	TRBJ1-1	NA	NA	CASSSLGGSTEAFF	TGTGCCAGCAGTAGCCTCGGGGGATCCACTGAAGCTTTCTTT
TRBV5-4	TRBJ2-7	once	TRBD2	CASSAPGLAGGEQYF	TGTGCCAGCAGCGCTCCGGGACTAGCGGGAGGTGAGCAGTACTTC
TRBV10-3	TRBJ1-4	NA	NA	CAIMAGVGEKLFF	TGTGCCATCATGGCAGGCGTGGGTGAAAAACTGTTTTTT
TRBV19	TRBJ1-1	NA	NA	CATFPSGGRNTEAFF	TGTGCCACATTTCCGAGTGGGGGGAGGAACACTGAAGCTTTCTTT
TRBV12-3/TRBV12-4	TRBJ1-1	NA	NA	CASNRGQVEAFF	TGTGCCAGCAACCGGGGGCAGGTTGAAGCTTTCTTT